This T cell receptor beta chain was sequenced in a study of blood T cell repertoires in COVID-19. As for the study in general: From T cells, B-cell-depleted T cells, or PBMCs came the material, which was cDNA or gDNA.

The germline V gene has CDR1 MNHEY and CDR2 SVGAGI. V lost 6 bases, J lost 2 bases, and 9 bases stayed unmatched. The CDR3 has 15 residues. Adults between roughly 18 and 90 years of age took part from about 24 US areas. This table comes from immunoSEQ multiplex PCR, and its TCRdb copy is limited to in-frame clones, with some not included. The sample records 490,000 or so clones, 75% to 90% being singletons. The chain links TRBV6-5 to TRBJ2-7; TRBD2 matches at 8 bases. This sequence was found in a woman in her sixties who had recovered from COVID-19. Material: PBMCs or T cells enriched from blood (not recorded which). CDR3 amino acids: CASRAGSGVAYEQYF. DNA for the CDR3: TGTGCCAGCAGAGCCGGTAGCGGGGTAGCCTACGAGCAGTACTTC.